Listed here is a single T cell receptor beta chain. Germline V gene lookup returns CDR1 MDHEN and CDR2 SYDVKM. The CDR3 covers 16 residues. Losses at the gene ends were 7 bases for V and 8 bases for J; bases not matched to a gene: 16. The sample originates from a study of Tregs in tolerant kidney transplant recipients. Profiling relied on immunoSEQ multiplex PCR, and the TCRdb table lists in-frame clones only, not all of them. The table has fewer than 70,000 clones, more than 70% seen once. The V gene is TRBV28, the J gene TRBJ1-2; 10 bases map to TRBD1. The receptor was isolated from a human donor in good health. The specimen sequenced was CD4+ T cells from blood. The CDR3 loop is CASTRDRGAITTGYTF. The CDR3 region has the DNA TGTGCCAGCACACGGGACAGGGGCGCTATAACTACGGGCTACACCTTC.